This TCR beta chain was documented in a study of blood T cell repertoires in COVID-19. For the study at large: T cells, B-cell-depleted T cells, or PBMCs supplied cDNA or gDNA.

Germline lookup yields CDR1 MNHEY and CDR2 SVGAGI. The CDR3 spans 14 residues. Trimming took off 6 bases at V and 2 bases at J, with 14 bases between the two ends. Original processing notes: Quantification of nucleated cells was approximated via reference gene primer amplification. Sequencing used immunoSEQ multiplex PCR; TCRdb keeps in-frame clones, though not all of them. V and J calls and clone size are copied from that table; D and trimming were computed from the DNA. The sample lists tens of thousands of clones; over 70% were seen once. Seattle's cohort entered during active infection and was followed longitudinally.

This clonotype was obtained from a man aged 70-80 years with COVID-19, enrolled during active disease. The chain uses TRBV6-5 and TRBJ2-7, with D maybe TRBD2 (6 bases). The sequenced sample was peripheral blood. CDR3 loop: CASREIAETYEQYF. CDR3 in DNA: TGTGCCAGCAGGGAGATAGCGGAAACCTACGAGCAGTACTTC.